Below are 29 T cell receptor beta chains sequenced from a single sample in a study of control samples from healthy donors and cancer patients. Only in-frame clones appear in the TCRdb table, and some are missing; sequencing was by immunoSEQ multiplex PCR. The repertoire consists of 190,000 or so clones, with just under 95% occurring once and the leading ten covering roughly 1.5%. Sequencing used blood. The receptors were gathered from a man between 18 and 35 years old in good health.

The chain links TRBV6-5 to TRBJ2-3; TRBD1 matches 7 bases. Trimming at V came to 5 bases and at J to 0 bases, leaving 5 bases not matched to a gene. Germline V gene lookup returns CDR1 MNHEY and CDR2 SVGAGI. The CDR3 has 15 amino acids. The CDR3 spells CASSPRTGSTDTQYF. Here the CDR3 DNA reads TGTGCCAGCAGTCCCCGGACAGGTAGCACAGATACGCAGTATTTT.

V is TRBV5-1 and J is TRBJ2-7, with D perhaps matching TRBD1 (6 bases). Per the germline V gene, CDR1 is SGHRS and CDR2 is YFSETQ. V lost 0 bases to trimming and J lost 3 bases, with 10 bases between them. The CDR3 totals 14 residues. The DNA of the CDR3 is TGCGCCAGCAGCTTGGACAGGGCCATCTACGAGCAGTACTTC. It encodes CASSLDRAIYEQYF.

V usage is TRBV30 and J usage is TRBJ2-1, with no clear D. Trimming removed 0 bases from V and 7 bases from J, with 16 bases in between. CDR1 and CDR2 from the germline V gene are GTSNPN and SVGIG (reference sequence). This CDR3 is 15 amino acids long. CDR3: CAWSVGVVEGNEQFF. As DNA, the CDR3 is TGTGCCTGGAGTGTTGGGGTAGTAGAAGGGAATGAGCAGTTCTTC.

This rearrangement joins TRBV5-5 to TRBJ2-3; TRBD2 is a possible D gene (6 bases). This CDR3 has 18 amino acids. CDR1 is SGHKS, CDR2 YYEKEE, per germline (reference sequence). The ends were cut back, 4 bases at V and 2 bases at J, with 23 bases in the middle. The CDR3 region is CASSNGGILKRNTDTQYF. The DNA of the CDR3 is TGTGCCAGCAGCAATGGGGGGATTTTAAAGCGGAACACAGATACGCAGTATTTT.

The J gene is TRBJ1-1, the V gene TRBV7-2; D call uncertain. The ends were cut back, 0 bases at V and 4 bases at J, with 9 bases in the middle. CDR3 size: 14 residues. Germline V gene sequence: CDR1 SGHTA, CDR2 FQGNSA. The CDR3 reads CASSLAEVSTEAFF. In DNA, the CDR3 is TGTGCCAGCAGCTTAGCGGAGGTTAGCACTGAAGCTTTCTTT.

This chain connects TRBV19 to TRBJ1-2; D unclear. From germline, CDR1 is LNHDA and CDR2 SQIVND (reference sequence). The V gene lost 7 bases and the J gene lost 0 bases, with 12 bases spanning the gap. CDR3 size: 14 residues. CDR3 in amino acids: CASILDGSNYGYTF. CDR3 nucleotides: TGTGCCAGTATTCTGGACGGATCTAACTATGGCTACACCTTC. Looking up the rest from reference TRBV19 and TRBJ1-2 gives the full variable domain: DGGITQSPKYLFRKEGQNVTLSCEQNLNHDAMYWYRQDPGQGLRLIYYSQIVNDFQKGDIAEGYSVSREKKESFPLTVTSAQKNPTAFYLCASILDGSNYGYTFGSGTRLTVV.

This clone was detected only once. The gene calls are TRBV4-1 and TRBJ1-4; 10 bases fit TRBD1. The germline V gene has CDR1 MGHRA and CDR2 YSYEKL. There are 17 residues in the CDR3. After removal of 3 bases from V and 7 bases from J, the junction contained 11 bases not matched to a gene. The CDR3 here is CASSQSPRTGGREKLFF. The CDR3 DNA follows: TGCGCCAGCAGCCAGTCCCCTCGGACAGGGGGGCGTGAAAAACTGTTTTTT.

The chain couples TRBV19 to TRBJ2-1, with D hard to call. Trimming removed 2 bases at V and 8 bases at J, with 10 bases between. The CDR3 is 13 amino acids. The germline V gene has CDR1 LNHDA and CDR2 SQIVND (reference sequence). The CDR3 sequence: CASSITGFHEQFF. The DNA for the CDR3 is TGTGCCAGTAGTATAACTGGCTTCCATGAGCAGTTCTTC.

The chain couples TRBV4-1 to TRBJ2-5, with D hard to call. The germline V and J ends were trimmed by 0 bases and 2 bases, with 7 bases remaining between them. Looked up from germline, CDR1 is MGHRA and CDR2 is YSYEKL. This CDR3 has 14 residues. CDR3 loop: CASSQDSQQETQYF. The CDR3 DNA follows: TGCGCCAGCAGCCAAGATAGTCAACAAGAGACCCAGTACTTC.

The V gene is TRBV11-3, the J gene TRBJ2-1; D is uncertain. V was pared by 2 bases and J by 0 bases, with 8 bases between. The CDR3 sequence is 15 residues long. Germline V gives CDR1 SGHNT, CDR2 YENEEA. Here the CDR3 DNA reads TGTGCCAGCAGCTTACATGAGAGCTCCTACAATGAGCAGTTCTTC. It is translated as CASSLHESSYNEQFF.

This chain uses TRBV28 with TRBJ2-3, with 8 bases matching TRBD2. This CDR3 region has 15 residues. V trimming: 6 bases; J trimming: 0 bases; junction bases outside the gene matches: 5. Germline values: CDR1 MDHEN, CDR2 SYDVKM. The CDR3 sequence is CASSRGGHSTDTQYF. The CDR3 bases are TGTGCCAGCAGCCGGGGGGGCCATAGCACAGATACGCAGTATTTT.

DNA for the CDR3: TGTGCCAGCAGTTTTAGTTCACAGCCGAACACCGGGGAGCTGTTTTTT. Amino acid sequence: CASSFSSQPNTGELFF. The gene calls are TRBV28 and TRBJ2-2, with unresolved D. Germline lookup yields CDR1 MDHEN and CDR2 SYDVKM. CDR3 length: 16 residues. Between the trimmed V and J ends, which lost 3 bases and 0 bases, there was a span of 11 bases. Supplemented by reference TRBV28 and TRBJ2-2, the full variable domain reads DVKVTQSSRYLVKRTGEKVFLECVQDMDHENMFWYRQDPGLGLRLIYFSYDVKMKEKGDIPEGYSVSREKKERFSLILESASTNQTSMYLCASSFSSQPNTGELFFGEGSRLTVL.

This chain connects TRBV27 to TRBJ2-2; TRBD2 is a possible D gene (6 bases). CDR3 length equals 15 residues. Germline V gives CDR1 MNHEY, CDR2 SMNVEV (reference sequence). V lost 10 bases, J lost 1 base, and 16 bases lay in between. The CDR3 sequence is CATGRERGNTGELFF. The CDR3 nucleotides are TGTGCCACCGGCCGGGAGAGGGGGAACACCGGGGAGCTGTTTTTT.

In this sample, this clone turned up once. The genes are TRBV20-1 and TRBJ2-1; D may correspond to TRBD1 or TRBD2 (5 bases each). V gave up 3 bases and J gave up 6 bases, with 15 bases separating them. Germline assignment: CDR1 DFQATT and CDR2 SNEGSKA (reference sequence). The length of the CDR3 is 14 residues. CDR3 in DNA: TGCAGTGCTAGTATTAGGGCAGGGAGCAATGAGCAGTTCTTC. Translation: CSASIRAGSNEQFF.

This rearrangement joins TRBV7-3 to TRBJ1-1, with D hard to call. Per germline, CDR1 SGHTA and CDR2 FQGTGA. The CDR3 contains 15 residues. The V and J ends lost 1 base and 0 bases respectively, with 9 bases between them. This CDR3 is CASSLIAGLNTEAFF. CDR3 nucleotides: TGTGCCAGCAGCTTAATTGCGGGTTTGAACACTGAAGCTTTCTTT.

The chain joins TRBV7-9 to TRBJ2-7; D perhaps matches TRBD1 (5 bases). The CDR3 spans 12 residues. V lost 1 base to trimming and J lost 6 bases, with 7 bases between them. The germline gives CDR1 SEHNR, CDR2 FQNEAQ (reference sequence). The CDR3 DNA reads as TGTGCCAGCAGCTTAGAGGGGCTCGAGCAGTACTTC. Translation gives CASSLEGLEQYF.

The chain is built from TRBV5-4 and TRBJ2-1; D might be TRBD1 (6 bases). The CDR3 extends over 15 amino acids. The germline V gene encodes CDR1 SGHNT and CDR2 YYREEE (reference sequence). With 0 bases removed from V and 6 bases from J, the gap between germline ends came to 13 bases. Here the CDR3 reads CASSLGGRGSNEQFF. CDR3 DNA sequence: TGTGCCAGCAGCTTGGGGGGCAGGGGTAGCAATGAGCAGTTCTTC.

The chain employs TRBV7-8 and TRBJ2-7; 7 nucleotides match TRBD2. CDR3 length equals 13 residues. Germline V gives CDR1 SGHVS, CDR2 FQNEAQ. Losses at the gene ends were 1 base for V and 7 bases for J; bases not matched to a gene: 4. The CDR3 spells CASSLGGGGEQYF. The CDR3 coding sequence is TGTGCCAGCAGCTTAGGCGGGGGAGGGGAGCAGTACTTC.

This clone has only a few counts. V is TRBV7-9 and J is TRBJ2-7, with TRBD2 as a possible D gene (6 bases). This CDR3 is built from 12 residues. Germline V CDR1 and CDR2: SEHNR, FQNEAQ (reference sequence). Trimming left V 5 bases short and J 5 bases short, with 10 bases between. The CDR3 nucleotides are TGTGCCAGCAGCCGGGCGGGGCACGAGCAGTACTTC. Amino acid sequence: CASSRAGHEQYF.

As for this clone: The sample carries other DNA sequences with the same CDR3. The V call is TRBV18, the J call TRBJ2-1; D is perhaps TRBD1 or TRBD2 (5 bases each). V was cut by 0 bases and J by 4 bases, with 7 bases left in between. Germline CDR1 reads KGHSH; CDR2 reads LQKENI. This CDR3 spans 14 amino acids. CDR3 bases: TGTGCCAGCTCACCACCGGGACGGTACAATGAGCAGTTCTTC. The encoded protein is CASSPPGRYNEQFF. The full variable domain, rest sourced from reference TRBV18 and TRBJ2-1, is NAGVMQNPRHLVRRRGQEARLRCSPMKGHSHVYWYRQLPEEGLKFMVYLQKENIIDESGMPKERFSAEFPKEGPSILRIQQVVRGDSAAYFCASSPPGRYNEQFFGPGTRLTVL.

CDR3 nucleotides: TGTGCCAGCAATCCGTCTCAGGGTGTATATGAAAAACTGTTTTTT. Encoded protein: CASNPSQGVYEKLFF. The chain employs TRBV9 and TRBJ1-4; possible D gene TRBD1, 5 bases. The CDR3 contains 15 residues. The germline gives CDR1 SGDLS, CDR2 YYNGEE. V dropped 6 bases and J dropped 6 bases, with 18 bases sitting between them.

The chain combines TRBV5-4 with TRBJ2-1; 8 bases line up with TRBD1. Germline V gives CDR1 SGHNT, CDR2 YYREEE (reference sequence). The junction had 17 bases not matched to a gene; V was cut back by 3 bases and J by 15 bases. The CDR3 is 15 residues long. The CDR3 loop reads CASSSDREWGGIRFF. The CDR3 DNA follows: TGTGCCAGCAGCTCGGACAGGGAATGGGGTGGAATTAGGTTCTTC.

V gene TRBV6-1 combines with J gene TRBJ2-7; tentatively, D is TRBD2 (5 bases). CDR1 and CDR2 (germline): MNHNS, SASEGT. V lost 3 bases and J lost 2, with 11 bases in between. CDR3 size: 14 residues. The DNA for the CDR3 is TGTGCCAGCAGTGAGGACTCCGCCACCTACGAGCAGTACTTC. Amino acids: CASSEDSATYEQYF.

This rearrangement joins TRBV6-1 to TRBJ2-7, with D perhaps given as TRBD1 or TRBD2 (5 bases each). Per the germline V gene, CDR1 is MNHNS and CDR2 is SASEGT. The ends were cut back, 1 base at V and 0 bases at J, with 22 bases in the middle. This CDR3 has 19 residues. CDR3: CASSEDGSGAALSSYEQYF. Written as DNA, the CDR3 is TGTGCCAGCAGTGAAGATGGTTCCGGGGCCGCACTCAGCTCCTACGAGCAGTACTTC.

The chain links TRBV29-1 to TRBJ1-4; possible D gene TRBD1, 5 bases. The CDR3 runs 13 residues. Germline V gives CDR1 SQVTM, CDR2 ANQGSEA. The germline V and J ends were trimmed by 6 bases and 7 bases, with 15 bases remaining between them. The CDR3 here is CSVSRDRTEKLFF. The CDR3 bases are TGCAGCGTCTCCCGGGACCGCACTGAAAAACTGTTTTTT.

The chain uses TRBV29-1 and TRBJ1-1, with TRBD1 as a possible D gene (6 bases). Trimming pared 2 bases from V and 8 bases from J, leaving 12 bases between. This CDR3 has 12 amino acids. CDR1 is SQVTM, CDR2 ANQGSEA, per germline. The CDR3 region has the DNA TGCAGCGTTGAATTGGGGGGGGCCGAAGCTTTCTTT. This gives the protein CSVELGGAEAFF.

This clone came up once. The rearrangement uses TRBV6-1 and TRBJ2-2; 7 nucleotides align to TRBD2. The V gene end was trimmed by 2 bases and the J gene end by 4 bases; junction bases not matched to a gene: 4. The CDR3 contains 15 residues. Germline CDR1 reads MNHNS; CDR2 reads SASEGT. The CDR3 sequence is CASSEMGGGTGELFF. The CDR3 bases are TGTGCCAGCAGTGAAATGGGGGGGGGCACCGGGGAGCTGTTTTTT.

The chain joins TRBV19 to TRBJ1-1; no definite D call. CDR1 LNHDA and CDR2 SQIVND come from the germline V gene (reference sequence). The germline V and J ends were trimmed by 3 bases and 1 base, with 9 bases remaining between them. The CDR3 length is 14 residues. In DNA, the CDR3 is TGTGCCAGTAGTATGACTGGGCGGAACACTGAAGCTTTCTTT. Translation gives CASSMTGRNTEAFF. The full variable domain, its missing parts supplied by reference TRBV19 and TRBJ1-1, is DGGITQSPKYLFRKEGQNVTLSCEQNLNHDAMYWYRQDPGQGLRLIYYSQIVNDFQKGDIAEGYSVSREKKESFPLTVTSAQKNPTAFYLCASSMTGRNTEAFFGQGTRLTVV.

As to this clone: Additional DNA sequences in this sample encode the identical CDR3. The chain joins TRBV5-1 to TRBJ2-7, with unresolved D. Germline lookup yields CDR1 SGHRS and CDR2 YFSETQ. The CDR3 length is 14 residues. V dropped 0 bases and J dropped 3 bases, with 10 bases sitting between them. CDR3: CASSLEPGSYEQYF. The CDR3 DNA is TGCGCCAGCAGCTTGGAGCCAGGTAGCTACGAGCAGTACTTC.